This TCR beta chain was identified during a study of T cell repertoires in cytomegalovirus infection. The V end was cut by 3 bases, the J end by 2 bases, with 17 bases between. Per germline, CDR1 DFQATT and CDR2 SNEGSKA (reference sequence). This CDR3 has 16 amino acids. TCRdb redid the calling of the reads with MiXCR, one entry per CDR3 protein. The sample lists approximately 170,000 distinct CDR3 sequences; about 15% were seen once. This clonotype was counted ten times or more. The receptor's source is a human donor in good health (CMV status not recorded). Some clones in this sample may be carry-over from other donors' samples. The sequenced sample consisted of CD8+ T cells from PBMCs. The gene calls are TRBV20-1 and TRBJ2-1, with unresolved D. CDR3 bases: TGCAGTGCTAGTATCAACCAACTTAGGCCCTACAATGAGCAGTTCTTC. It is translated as CSASINQLRPYNEQFF.